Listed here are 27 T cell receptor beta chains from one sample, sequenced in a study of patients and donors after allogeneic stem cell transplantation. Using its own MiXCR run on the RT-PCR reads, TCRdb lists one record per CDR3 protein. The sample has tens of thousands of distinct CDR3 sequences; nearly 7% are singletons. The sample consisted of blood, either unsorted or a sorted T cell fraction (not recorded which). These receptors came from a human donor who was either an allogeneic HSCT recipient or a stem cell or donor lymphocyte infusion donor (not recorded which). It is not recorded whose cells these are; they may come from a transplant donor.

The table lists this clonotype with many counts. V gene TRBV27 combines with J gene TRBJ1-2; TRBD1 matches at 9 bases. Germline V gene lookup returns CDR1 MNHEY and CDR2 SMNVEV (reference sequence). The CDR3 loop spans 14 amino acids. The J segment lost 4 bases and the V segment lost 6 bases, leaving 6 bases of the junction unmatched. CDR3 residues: CASRLQGAGYGYTF. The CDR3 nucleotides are TGTGCCAGCAGATTACAGGGGGCAGGCTATGGCTACACCTTC.

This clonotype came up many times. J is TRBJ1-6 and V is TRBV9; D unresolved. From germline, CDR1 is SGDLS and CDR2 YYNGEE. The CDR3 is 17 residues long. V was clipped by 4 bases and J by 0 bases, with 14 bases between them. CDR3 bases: TGTGCCAGCAGCCCCGACCTCCTCAGCTCCTATAATTCACCCCTCCACTTT. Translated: CASSPDLLSSYNSPLHF.

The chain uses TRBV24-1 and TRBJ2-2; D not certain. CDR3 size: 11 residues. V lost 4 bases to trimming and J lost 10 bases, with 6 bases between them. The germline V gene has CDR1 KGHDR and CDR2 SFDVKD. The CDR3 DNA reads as TGTGCCACCAGTGACCCCGAGGAGCTGTTTTTT. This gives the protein CATSDPEELFF.

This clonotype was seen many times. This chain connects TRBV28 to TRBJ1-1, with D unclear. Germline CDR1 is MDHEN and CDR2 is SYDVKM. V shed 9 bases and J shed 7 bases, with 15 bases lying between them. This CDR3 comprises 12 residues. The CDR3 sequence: CASLGVSYEAFF. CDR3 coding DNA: TGTGCCAGTCTGGGAGTAAGTTATGAAGCTTTCTTT.

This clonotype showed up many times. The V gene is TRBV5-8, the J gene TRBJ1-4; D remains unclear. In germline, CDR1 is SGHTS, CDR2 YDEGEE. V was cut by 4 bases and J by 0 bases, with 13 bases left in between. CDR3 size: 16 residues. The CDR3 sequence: CASSPPLLATNEKLFF. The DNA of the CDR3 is TGTGCCAGCAGCCCCCCCCTCCTCGCAACTAATGAAAAACTGTTTTTT.

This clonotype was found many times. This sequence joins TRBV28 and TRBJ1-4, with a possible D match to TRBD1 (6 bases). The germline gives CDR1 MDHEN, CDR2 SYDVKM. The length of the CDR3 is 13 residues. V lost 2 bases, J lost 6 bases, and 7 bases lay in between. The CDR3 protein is CASSLRGDEKLFF. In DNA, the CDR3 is TGTGCCAGCAGTTTAAGGGGGGATGAAAAACTGTTTTTT.

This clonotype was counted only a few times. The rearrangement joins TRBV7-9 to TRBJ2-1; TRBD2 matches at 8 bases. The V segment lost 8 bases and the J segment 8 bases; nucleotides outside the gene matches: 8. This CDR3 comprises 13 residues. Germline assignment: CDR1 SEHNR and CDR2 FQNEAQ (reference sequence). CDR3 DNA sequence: TGTGCCAGCGGTAGCGGGGAGGGCCATGAGCAGTTCTTC. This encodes CASGSGEGHEQFF.

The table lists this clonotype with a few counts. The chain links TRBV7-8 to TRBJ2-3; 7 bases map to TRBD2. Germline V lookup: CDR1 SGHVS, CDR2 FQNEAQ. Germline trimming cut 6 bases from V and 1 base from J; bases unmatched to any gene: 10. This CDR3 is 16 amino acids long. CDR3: CASSSEGLAGTDTQYF. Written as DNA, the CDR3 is TGTGCCAGCAGTTCCGAAGGGCTAGCGGGCACAGATACGCAGTATTTT.

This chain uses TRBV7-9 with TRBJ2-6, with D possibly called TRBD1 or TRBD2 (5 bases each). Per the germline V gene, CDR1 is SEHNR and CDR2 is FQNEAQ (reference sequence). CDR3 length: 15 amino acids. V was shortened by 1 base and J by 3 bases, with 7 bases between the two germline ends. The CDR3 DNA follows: TGTGCCAGCAGCTTAGGGGGGTTTGGGGCCAACGTCCTGACTTTC. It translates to CASSLGGFGANVLTF. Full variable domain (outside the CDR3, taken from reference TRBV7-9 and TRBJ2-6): DTGVSQNPRHKITKRGQNVTFRCDPISEHNRLYWYRQTLGQGPEFLTYFQNEAQLEKSRLLSDRFSAERPKGSFSTLEIQRTEQGDSAMYLCASSLGGFGANVLTFGAGSRLTVL.

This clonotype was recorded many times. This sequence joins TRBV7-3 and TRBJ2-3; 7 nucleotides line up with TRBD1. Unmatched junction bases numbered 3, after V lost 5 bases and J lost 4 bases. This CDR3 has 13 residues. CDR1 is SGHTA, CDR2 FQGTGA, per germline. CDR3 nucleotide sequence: TGTGCCAGCAGCGGACAGGCGGCAGATACGCAGTATTTT. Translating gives CASSGQAADTQYF.

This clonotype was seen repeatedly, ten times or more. This chain's CDR3 is CAISRTGGDQPQHF. In nucleotides, the CDR3 is TGTGCCATCAGTCGGACAGGGGGAGACCAGCCCCAGCATTTT. The chain employs TRBV10-3 and TRBJ1-5; 10 nucleotides line up with TRBD1. The CDR3 consists of 14 residues. Germline CDR1 reads ENHRY; CDR2 reads SYGVKD. V lost 5 bases and J lost 7; bases outside the gene matches: 5.

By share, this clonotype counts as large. CDR3 bases: TGTGCCAGCAGCTTAGGTGTCGGTTTATATGGCTACACCTTC. This translates into CASSLGVGLYGYTF. The genes are TRBV7-2 and TRBJ1-2; D unclear. The CDR3 consists of 14 residues. Germline lookup yields CDR1 SGHTA and CDR2 FQGNSA. With 1 base removed from V and 5 bases from J, the gap between germline ends came to 11 bases.

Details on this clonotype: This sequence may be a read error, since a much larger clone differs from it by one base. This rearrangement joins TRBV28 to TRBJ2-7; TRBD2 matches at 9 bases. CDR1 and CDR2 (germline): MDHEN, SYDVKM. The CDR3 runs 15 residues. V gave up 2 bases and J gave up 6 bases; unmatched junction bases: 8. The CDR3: CASSLMSSGKCEQYF. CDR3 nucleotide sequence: TGTGCCAGCAGTTTAATGTCTAGCGGGAAGTGCGAGCAGTACTTC.

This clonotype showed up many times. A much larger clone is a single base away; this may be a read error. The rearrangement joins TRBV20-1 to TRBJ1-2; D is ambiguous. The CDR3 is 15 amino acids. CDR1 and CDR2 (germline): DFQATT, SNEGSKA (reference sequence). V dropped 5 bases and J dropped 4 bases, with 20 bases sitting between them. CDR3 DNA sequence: TGCAGTGCTCTTCCCATCCTTCAGGCTGCCTATGGCTACACCTTC. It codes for CSALPILQAAYGYTF.

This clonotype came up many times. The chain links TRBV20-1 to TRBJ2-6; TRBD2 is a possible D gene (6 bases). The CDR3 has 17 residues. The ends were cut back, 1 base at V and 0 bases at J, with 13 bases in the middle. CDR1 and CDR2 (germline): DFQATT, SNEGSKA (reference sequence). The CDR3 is CSARGREYGSGANVLTF. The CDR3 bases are TGCAGTGCTAGAGGACGGGAGTACGGCTCTGGGGCCAACGTCCTGACTTTC.

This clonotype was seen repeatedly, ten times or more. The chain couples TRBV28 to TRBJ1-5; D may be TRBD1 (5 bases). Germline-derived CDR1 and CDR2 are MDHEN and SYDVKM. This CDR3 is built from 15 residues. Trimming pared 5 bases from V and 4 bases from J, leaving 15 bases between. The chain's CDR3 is CASSTGGMGNQPQHF. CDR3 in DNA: TGTGCCAGCAGTACTGGGGGGATGGGAAATCAGCCCCAGCATTTT.

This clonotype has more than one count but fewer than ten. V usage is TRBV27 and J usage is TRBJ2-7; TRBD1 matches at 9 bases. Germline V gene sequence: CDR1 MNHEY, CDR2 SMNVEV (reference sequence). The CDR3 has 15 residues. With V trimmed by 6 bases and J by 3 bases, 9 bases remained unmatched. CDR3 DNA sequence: TGTGCCAGCAGAGATAGCTGGGACAGGGTCTACGAGCAGTACTTC. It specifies CASRDSWDRVYEQYF.

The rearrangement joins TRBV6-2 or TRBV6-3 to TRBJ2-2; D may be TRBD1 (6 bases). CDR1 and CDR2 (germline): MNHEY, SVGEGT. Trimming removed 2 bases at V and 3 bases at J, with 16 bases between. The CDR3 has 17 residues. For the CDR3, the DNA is TGTGCCAGCAGTTACCCACAGGGTGGAGGAGACACCGGGGAGCTGTTTTTT. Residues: CASSYPQGGGDTGELFF.

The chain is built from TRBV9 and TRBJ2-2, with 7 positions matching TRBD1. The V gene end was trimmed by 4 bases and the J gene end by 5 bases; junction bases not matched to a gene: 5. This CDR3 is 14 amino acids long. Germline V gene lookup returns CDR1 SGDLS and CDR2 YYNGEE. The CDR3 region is CASSWDSVTGELFF. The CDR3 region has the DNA TGTGCCAGCAGCTGGGACAGTGTGACCGGGGAGCTGTTTTTT.

The CDR3 DNA reads as TGTGCCAGCACGGATTGGGGGACCCAGTACTTC. This codes for CASTDWGTQYF. This chain uses TRBV2 with TRBJ2-5; D unresolved. Germline loops: CDR1 SNHLY, CDR2 FYNNEI. V dropped 7 bases and J dropped 7 bases, with 10 bases sitting between them. The CDR3 is 11 amino acids.

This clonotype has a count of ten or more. In DNA, the CDR3 is TGTGCCACCAGCAGAGAGACAGGGTTTCAGCCCCAGCATTTT. It codes for CATSRETGFQPQHF. J is TRBJ1-5 and V is TRBV15; 7 bases align to TRBD1. Germline trimming cut 0 bases from V and 6 bases from J; bases unmatched to any gene: 2. The CDR3 loop spans 14 amino acids. CDR1 and CDR2 (germline): LNHNV, YYDKDF (reference sequence).

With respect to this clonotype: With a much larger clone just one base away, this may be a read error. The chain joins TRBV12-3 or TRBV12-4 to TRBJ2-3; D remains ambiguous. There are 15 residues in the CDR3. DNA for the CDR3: TGTGCCAGCAGTTTCCGCGAGGCCATCACAGATACGCATTATTTT. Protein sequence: CASSFREAITDTHYF.

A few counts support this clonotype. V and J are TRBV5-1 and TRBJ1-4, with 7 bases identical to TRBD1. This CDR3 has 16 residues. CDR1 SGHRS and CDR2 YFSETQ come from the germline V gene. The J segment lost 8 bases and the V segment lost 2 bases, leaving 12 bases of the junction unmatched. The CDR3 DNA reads TGCGCCAGCAGCTTTCGGGCTCAGGGGGTTAGCGAAAAACTGTTTTTT. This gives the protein CASSFRAQGVSEKLFF.

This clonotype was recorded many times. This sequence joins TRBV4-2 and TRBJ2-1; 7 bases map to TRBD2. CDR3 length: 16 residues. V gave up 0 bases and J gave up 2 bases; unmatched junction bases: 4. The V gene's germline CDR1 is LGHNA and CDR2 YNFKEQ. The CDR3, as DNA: TGTGCCAGCAGCCAAGATAAAGGGACTACCTACAATGAGCAGTTCTTC. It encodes CASSQDKGTTYNEQFF.

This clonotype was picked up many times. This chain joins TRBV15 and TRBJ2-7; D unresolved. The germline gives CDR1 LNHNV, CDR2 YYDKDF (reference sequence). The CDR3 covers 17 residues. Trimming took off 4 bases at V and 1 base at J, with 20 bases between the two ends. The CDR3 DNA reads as TGTGCCACCAGCACAGGCAGGATCAGCCATCGATCCTACGAGCAGTACTTC. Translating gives CATSTGRISHRSYEQYF.

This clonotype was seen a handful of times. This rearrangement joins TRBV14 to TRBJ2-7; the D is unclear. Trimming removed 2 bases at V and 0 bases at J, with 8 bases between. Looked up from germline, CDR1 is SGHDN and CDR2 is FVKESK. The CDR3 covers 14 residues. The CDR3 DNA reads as TGTGCCAGCAGCCAAAAGACCCCCTCCTACGAGCAGTACTTC. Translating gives CASSQKTPSYEQYF. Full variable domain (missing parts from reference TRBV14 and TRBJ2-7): EAGVTQFPSHSVIEKGQTVTLRCDPISGHDNLYWYRRVMGKEIKFLLHFVKESKQDESGMPNNRFLAERTGGTYSTLKVQPAELEDSGVYFCASSQKTPSYEQYFGPGTRLTVT.

Here the CDR3 reads CSATHPDLAGVDNEQFF. The CDR3 DNA sequence: TGCAGTGCTACCCACCCCGATCTAGCGGGAGTCGACAATGAGCAGTTCTTC. The chain is built from TRBV20-1 and TRBJ2-1, with 10 positions matching TRBD2. The V gene's germline CDR1 is DFQATT and CDR2 SNEGSKA (reference sequence). Unmatched junction bases numbered 14, after V lost 4 bases and J lost 5 bases. This CDR3 is 17 amino acids long.